A selection of T cell receptor beta chains follows, all from one sample in a study of T-cell memory formation after mild COVID-19. TCRdb called the 5' RACE reads again in MiXCR, with one record for every CDR3 protein. The sample lists 550,000 to 700,000 distinct CDR3 sequences, around 16% seen once, with about 8.1% in the top ten. What was sequenced was PBMCs or a T cell subset sorted from them (not recorded which). The receptor set was obtained from an adult woman who had mild COVID-19 (a few samples of this study predate the infection). Cell type and time point are not known. Both conserved end residues are part of each CDR3. D genes are given only for firm matches. Clone size is not always given. Where it is, it says once, few, many or a class for expanded clones.

13	TRBJ2-1	TRBV2	TRBD2	NA	TGTGCCAGCAGACGGGGGGTTTACAATGAGCAGTTCTTC	CASRRGVYNEQFF
14	TRBJ2-3	TRBV6-5	NA	NA	TGTGCCAGCAGTTACTCGCCGTCCACAGATACGCAGTATTTT	CASSYSPSTDTQYF
16	TRBJ2-2	TRBV19	NA	NA	TGTGCCAGCTCAAAGGGGGCTAGCGGGAACACCGGGGAGCTGTTTTTT	CASSKGASGNTGELFF
14	TRBJ2-1	TRBV10-3	NA	NA	TGTGCCATCAGTGGGCAGGCAAGCGACAATGAGCAGTTCTTC	CAISGQASDNEQFF
15	TRBJ1-4	TRBV12-3/TRBV12-4	NA	NA	TGTGCCAGCAGTCGCCGCCGGCCGGGGGATGAAAAACTGTTTTTT	CASSRRRPGDEKLFF
15	TRBJ2-1	TRBV7-9	TRBD1	many	TGTGCCAGCAGCTTGGACAGGGGAACCTACAATGAGCAGTTCTTC	CASSLDRGTYNEQFF
14	TRBJ2-5	TRBV7-3	TRBD1	few	TGTGCCAGCAGCTTGGGGACAGGGAAACAGACCCAGTACTTC	CASSLGTGKQTQYF
15	TRBJ2-3	TRBV4-1	TRBD2	NA	TGCGCCAGCAGCCTTACTGGACTAGCGGCAGATACGCAGTATTTT	CASSLTGLAADTQYF
13	TRBJ2-7	TRBV20-1	NA	few	TGCAGTTCCTCGGACGGCTACTCCTACGAGCAGTACTTC	CSSSDGYSYEQYF
17	TRBJ2-7	TRBV12-3/TRBV12-4	TRBD2	few	TGTGCCAGCAGTCCTGGGACTAGCGGGACCCTCTCCTACGAGCAGTACTTC	CASSPGTSGTLSYEQYF
13	TRBJ2-2	TRBV4-2	NA	NA	TGTGCCAGCAGCCAAGGTGTGGGCGGGGAGCTGTTTTTT	CASSQGVGGELFF
13	TRBJ2-3	TRBV5-4	NA	NA	TGTGCCAGTAAACCCGCCGTCCGAGATACGCAGTATTTT	CASKPAVRDTQYF
13	TRBJ2-1	TRBV24-1	TRBD2	NA	TGTGCCACCGGGGGGCGGGAGGACAGTGAGCAGTTCTTC	CATGGREDSEQFF
13	TRBJ1-1	TRBV20-1	NA	NA	TGCAGTGCTAGAGAAGTAGCGAACACTGAAGCTTTCTTT	CSAREVANTEAFF
16	TRBJ1-2	TRBV7-3	NA	NA	TGTGCCAGCAGCTTAACGGCGGAGGGACCGGGCTATGGCTACACCTTC	CASSLTAEGPGYGYTF
17	TRBJ2-1	TRBV12-3/TRBV12-4	NA	few	TGTGCCAGCAGTTTAGGAACAGGGCCCTCCATAGGTTACGAGCAGTTCTTC	CASSLGTGPSIGYEQFF
14	TRBJ2-5	TRBV6-5	NA	few	TGTGCCAGCAGTTACAGGGGTCCCGGGGAGACCCAGTACTTC	CASSYRGPGETQYF
14	TRBJ1-2	TRBV12-3/TRBV12-4	TRBD1	few	TGTGCCAGCAGCTGGGGACAGGGGGCGCGGGGCTACACCTTC	CASSWGQGARGYTF
13	TRBJ2-5	TRBV6-5	NA	NA	TGTGCCAGCAAGAAACAGGGCGGAGAGACCCAGTACTTC	CASKKQGGETQYF
20	TRBJ2-5	TRBV5-5	TRBD2	few	TGTGCCAGCAGCTCGAAGCCTGGACTAGCGGGAGGTGCGGGGGCGGAGACCCAGTACTTC	CASSSKPGLAGGAGAETQYF
13	TRBJ2-5	TRBV20-1	TRBD1	few	TGCAGTGTCACGACAGGGGGTCGGGAGACCCAGTACTTC	CSVTTGGRETQYF
14	TRBJ2-3	TRBV10-2	NA	NA	TGCGCCAGCAGAAGGCAGACCCAGGGAGATACGCAGTATTTT	CASRRQTQGDTQYF
15	TRBJ2-1	TRBV3-1	TRBD2	NA	TGTGCCAGCAGCCGGACTAGCGGGGGGAACAATGAGCAGTTCTTC	CASSRTSGGNNEQFF
16	TRBJ1-6	TRBV6-5	NA	few	TGTGCCAGCAGTCAGGTGGATGATGCCGTGGGATCACCCCTCCACTTT	CASSQVDDAVGSPLHF
16	TRBJ2-6	TRBV5-8	TRBD1	few	TGTGCCAGCAGCCCCCGGACAGGCTCTGGGGCCAACGTCCTGACTTTC	CASSPRTGSGANVLTF
15	TRBJ2-3	TRBV2	NA	few	TGTGCCAGCAGTTACCCCGAAGGTGGGAAAGATACGCAGTATTTT	CASSYPEGGKDTQYF
15	TRBJ2-6	TRBV5-1	NA	few	TGCGCCAGCAGCTCCAGGGTGTACGGGGCCAACGTCCTGACTTTC	CASSSRVYGANVLTF
16	TRBJ2-1	TRBV5-6	TRBD2	many	TGTGCCAGCAGCTTGGGAGCGGGAAACTCCTACAATGAGCAGTTCTTC	CASSLGAGNSYNEQFF
18	TRBJ2-1	TRBV6-5	NA	few	TGTGCCAGCAGTCTGAGGGGCGCTCCAGAGGGCTCCTACAATGAGCAGTTCTTC	CASSLRGAPEGSYNEQFF
13	TRBJ1-5	TRBV19	NA	NA	TGTGCCAGTACTGACAGACTAAATCAGCCCCAGCATTTT	CASTDRLNQPQHF
15	TRBJ2-3	TRBV7-9	NA	many	TGTGCCAGCAGCCCGGACAGCTTTACCCCAGATACGCAGTATTTT	CASSPDSFTPDTQYF
12	TRBJ2-1	TRBV2	NA	NA	TGTGCCAGCATGGGCCTCTTGAATGAGCAGTTCTTC	CASMGLLNEQFF